Shown below are 30 T cell receptor beta chains from a single sample sequenced in a study of blood T cell repertoires in COVID-19. The table came from immunoSEQ multiplex PCR; TCRdb's copy has only in-frame clones and leaves some out. The table shows roughly 200,000 clones, with 80% to 85% occurring only once. Sequencing was performed on peripheral blood. Receptor source: a man in his forties with acute or convalescent COVID-19.

The chain carries TRBV29-1 and TRBJ2-7; 8 bases map to TRBD2. The germline gives CDR1 SQVTM, CDR2 ANQGSEA. After removal of 4 bases from V and 3 bases from J, the junction contained 5 bases not matched to a gene. This CDR3 is 13 amino acids long. The CDR3 sequence: CSVVVAGSYEQYF. CDR3 nucleotides: TGCAGCGTTGTTGTAGCGGGGAGCTACGAGCAGTACTTC.

V and J are TRBV10-1 and TRBJ2-7; D call uncertain. This CDR3 contains 12 residues. With 8 bases removed from V and 0 bases from J, the gap between germline ends came to 8 bases. Germline V CDR1 and CDR2: WNHNN, SYGVQD (reference sequence). This CDR3 reads CASGTSSYEQYF. CDR3 coding DNA: TGCGCCAGCGGTACCAGCTCCTACGAGCAGTACTTC.

The genes are TRBV6-1 and TRBJ1-5; TRBD1 is a possible D gene (6 bases). V was shortened by 2 bases and J by 6 bases, with 14 bases between the two germline ends. CDR1 is MNHNS, CDR2 SASEGT, per germline. This CDR3 region has 15 residues. The CDR3 coding sequence is TGTGCCAGCAGTGAAACAGGGTGGGGGACTCAGCCCCAGCATTTT. It specifies CASSETGWGTQPQHF.

The V call is TRBV5-6, the J call TRBJ2-7; perhaps TRBD2 as D (5 bases). This CDR3 comprises 15 residues. Germline-derived CDR1 and CDR2 are SGHDT and YYEEEE. V was pared by 0 bases and J by 0 bases, with 10 bases between. CDR3: CASSLGHRGSYEQYF. CDR3 nucleotide sequence: TGTGCCAGCAGCTTGGGACATCGGGGCTCCTACGAGCAGTACTTC.

The chain employs TRBV7-9 and TRBJ2-2; D not certain. Germline V gene sequence: CDR1 SEHNR, CDR2 FQNEAQ (reference sequence). The length of the CDR3 is 12 residues. V shed 5 bases and J shed 5 bases, with 6 bases lying between them. The CDR3 loop is CASSLQTGELFF. The CDR3 nucleotides read TGTGCCAGCAGCCTACAGACCGGGGAGCTGTTTTTT. Full variable domain (outside the CDR3, taken from reference TRBV7-9 and TRBJ2-2): DTGVSQNPRHKITKRGQNVTFRCDPISEHNRLYWYRQTLGQGPEFLTYFQNEAQLEKSRLLSDRFSAERPKGSFSTLEIQRTEQGDSAMYLCASSLQTGELFFGEGSRLTVL.

The rearrangement uses TRBV7-3 and TRBJ2-5; weak D call: TRBD1 (6 bases). Germline CDR1 is SGHTA and CDR2 is FQGTGA. CDR3 length: 15 residues. Trimming shortened V by 6 bases and J by 5 bases, and 19 bases separated the two germline ends. The CDR3 bases are TGTGCCAGCAGTCTGGGGGCACAGAGAACGGAGACCCAGTACTTC. This encodes CASSLGAQRTETQYF.

This chain connects TRBV6-2 or TRBV6-3 to TRBJ2-3; tentative D call: TRBD2 (5 bases). Deletions cut 6 bases from V and 7 bases from J, with 17 bases between. CDR1 and CDR2 from the germline V gene are MNHEY and SVGEGT. The CDR3 sequence is 14 residues long. CDR3 bases: TGTGCCAGCAGCCCCCGGGAAGTTTACAATACGCAGTATTTT. Its protein product is CASSPREVYNTQYF.

As DNA, the CDR3 is TGTGCCAGCAGCCGCGGACAGGGTGGTGTTCGGTGGGGTGAAAAACTGTTTTTT. The encoded protein is CASSRGQGGVRWGEKLFF. This sequence joins TRBV5-6 and TRBJ1-4; 8 nucleotides match TRBD1. From germline, CDR1 is SGHDT and CDR2 YYEEEE. V was pared by 4 bases and J by 7 bases, with 18 bases of the junction left unmatched. This CDR3 has 18 amino acids. The whole variable domain, filled in from reference TRBV5-6 and TRBJ1-4, reads DAGVTQSPTHLIKTRGQQVTLRCSPKSGHDTVSWYQQALGQGPQFIFQYYEEEERQRGNFPDRFSGHQFPNYSSELNVNALLLGDSALYLCASSRGQGGVRWGEKLFFGSGTQLSVL.

The chain employs TRBV20-1 and TRBJ2-7; tentatively, D is TRBD1 (6 bases). The CDR3 has 15 amino acids. The germline gives CDR1 DFQATT, CDR2 SNEGSKA (reference sequence). V shed 6 bases and J shed 0 bases, with 18 bases lying between them. CDR3 loop: CSASAATGSSYEQYF. In DNA, the CDR3 is TGCAGTGCGAGTGCCGCGACAGGCAGCTCCTACGAGCAGTACTTC.

The genes are TRBV2 and TRBJ2-1, with a tentative D call TRBD2 (6 bases). Trimming took 2 bases from V and 3 from J, leaving 11 bases between them. The CDR3 has 15 residues. The germline V gene has CDR1 SNHLY and CDR2 FYNNEI. The DNA for the CDR3 is TGTGCCAGCAGTGAAAATAGCGGATTCTACAATGAGCAGTTCTTC. Translated: CASSENSGFYNEQFF.

The rearrangement joins TRBV19 to TRBJ2-2; 9 bases are shared with TRBD2. V lost 6 bases and J lost 3; bases outside the gene matches: 5. Looked up from germline, CDR1 is LNHDA and CDR2 is SQIVND (reference sequence). This CDR3 is built from 15 residues. The CDR3 bases are TGTGCCAGTAGCCCTAGCGGGACTCACACCGGGGAGCTGTTTTTT. Protein product: CASSPSGTHTGELFF.

This rearrangement joins TRBV5-5 to TRBJ2-1; TRBD1 might be the D (6 bases). The CDR3 runs 17 residues. V was cut by 0 bases and J by 10 bases, with 23 bases left in between. Germline CDR1 SGHKS, CDR2 YYEKEE (reference sequence). This CDR3 reads CASSLVLGAPLQLEQFF. The CDR3 DNA reads TGTGCCAGCAGCTTGGTTCTGGGGGCCCCACTACAATTGGAGCAGTTCTTC. Together with reference TRBV5-5 and TRBJ2-1, the CDR3 gives the full variable domain: DAGVTQSPTHLIKTRGQQVTLRCSPISGHKSVSWYQQVLGQGPQFIFQYYEKEERGRGNFPDRFSARQFPNYSSELNVNALLLGDSALYLCASSLVLGAPLQLEQFFGPGTRLTVL.

The chain carries TRBV19 and TRBJ1-1, with 9 bases fitting TRBD1. The CDR3 contains 16 residues. V lost 7 bases and J lost 1; bases outside the gene matches: 10. The germline V gene encodes CDR1 LNHDA and CDR2 SQIVND (reference sequence). CDR3 amino acids: CASIMGTGGENTEAFF. In DNA form, the CDR3 reads TGTGCCAGTATAATGGGAACAGGGGGCGAGAACACTGAAGCTTTCTTT.

This clone was seen only a few times. The CDR3 region is CASSAWDSLYGYTF. CDR3 in DNA: TGTGCCAGTAGTGCTTGGGACAGTCTTTATGGCTACACCTTC. The chain uses TRBV19 and TRBJ1-2, with 7 bases matching TRBD1. V dropped 5 bases and J dropped 5; count of bases not matched to a gene: 8. CDR1 and CDR2 (germline): LNHDA, SQIVND (reference sequence). The CDR3 covers 14 residues.

This sequence joins TRBV15 and TRBJ2-2; 9 bases are a match to TRBD2. The V segment lost 8 bases and the J segment 1 base; nucleotides outside the gene matches: 2. Germline assignment: CDR1 LNHNV and CDR2 YYDKDF (reference sequence). The CDR3 consists of 14 residues. Written as DNA, the CDR3 is TGTGCCACCGGAGCGGGAGGGAACACCGGGGAGCTGTTTTTT. Amino acid sequence: CATGAGGNTGELFF.

This rearrangement joins TRBV18 to TRBJ1-1, with D perhaps TRBD1 (5 bases). V gave up 0 bases and J gave up 5 bases, with 10 bases separating them. CDR3 length: 14 amino acids. The germline V gene has CDR1 KGHSH and CDR2 LQKENI. CDR3 region: CASSPPQARTEAFF. CDR3 DNA: TGTGCCAGCTCACCACCACAGGCGAGAACTGAAGCTTTCTTT. The full variable domain, with the rest looked up from reference TRBV18 and TRBJ1-1, is NAGVMQNPRHLVRRRGQEARLRCSPMKGHSHVYWYRQLPEEGLKFMVYLQKENIIDESGMPKERFSAEFPKEGPSILRIQQVVRGDSAAYFCASSPPQARTEAFFGQGTRLTVV.

This chain uses TRBV10-2 with TRBJ2-7; tentative D call: TRBD2 (5 bases). The CDR3 runs to 15 residues. V lost 3 bases and J lost 4, with 16 bases in between. Looked up from germline, CDR1 is WSHSY and CDR2 is SAAADI. The CDR3 region is CASSELGSTVYEQYF. CDR3 DNA sequence: TGCGCCAGCAGTGAATTAGGGAGCACGGTTTACGAGCAGTACTTC.

The chain has TRBV19 and TRBJ1-4; the D is unclear. The CDR3 spans 13 residues. Per germline, CDR1 LNHDA and CDR2 SQIVND (reference sequence). Trimming cost V 2 bases and J 8 bases, with 9 bases left between them. The CDR3 sequence: CASSISSVEKLFF. The CDR3 nucleotides read TGTGCCAGTAGTATAAGTTCGGTCGAAAAACTGTTTTTT.

The V and J genes are TRBV12-3 or TRBV12-4 and TRBJ1-4; no clear D. This CDR3 spans 12 amino acids. Trimming left V 4 bases short and J 8 bases short, with 8 bases between. CDR3 amino acids: CASSSRKEKLFF. In DNA form, the CDR3 reads TGTGCCAGCAGTTCCAGGAAGGAAAAACTGTTTTTT.

V and J are TRBV21-1 and TRBJ2-4; the table names TRBD2, a call not compared with the DNA. TRBV21-1 is a documented pseudogene. The CDR3 is made up of 12 amino acids. The CDR3 loop is CERGRARNIQYF. CDR3 DNA: TGTGAGCGCGGGAGGGCCAGAAACATTCAGTACTTC.

V is TRBV5-6 and J is TRBJ1-4; the D gene is possibly TRBD1 (6 bases). The CDR3 extends over 16 amino acids. V dropped 0 bases and J dropped 6 bases, with 15 bases sitting between them. Germline lookup yields CDR1 SGHDT and CDR2 YYEEEE. The chain's CDR3 is CASSLAGGQGYEKLFF. The CDR3, as DNA: TGTGCCAGCAGCTTGGCCGGGGGGCAGGGATATGAAAAACTGTTTTTT. The complete variable domain, with remaining parts taken from reference TRBV5-6 and TRBJ1-4, reads DAGVTQSPTHLIKTRGQQVTLRCSPKSGHDTVSWYQQALGQGPQFIFQYYEEEERQRGNFPDRFSGHQFPNYSSELNVNALLLGDSALYLCASSLAGGQGYEKLFFGSGTQLSVL.

This clone has just a few counts. CDR3 DNA sequence: TGCAGTGCTATCAGGGAGACCCAGTACTTC. It codes for CSAIRETQYF. The chain carries TRBV20-1 and TRBJ2-5; D not certain. CDR3 length equals 10 residues. Per germline, CDR1 DFQATT and CDR2 SNEGSKA (reference sequence). Trimming stripped 4 bases from V and 5 bases from J, with 5 bases between.

The chain joins TRBV5-4 to TRBJ1-1; D may be TRBD1 (5 bases). CDR1 and CDR2 from the germline V gene are SGHNT and YYREEE (reference sequence). V was clipped by 4 bases and J by 2 bases, with 12 bases between them. The CDR3 has 14 amino acids. This CDR3 reads CASSGRGRNTEAFF. CDR3 sequence (DNA): TGTGCCAGCAGCGGTAGGGGAAGAAACACTGAAGCTTTCTTT.

A note on this clone: The sample contains more than one DNA sequence encoding this CDR3. This chain uses TRBV19 with TRBJ2-7; D is perhaps TRBD1 (6 bases). V was shortened by 4 bases and J by 4 bases, with 8 bases between the two germline ends. This CDR3 comprises 12 residues. Germline V gene lookup returns CDR1 LNHDA and CDR2 SQIVND (reference sequence). The chain's CDR3 is CASSSDRYEQYF. CDR3 DNA sequence: TGTGCCAGTAGTAGCGACAGGTACGAGCAGTACTTC. Full variable domain (outside the CDR3, taken from reference TRBV19 and TRBJ2-7): DGGITQSPKYLFRKEGQNVTLSCEQNLNHDAMYWYRQDPGQGLRLIYYSQIVNDFQKGDIAEGYSVSREKKESFPLTVTSAQKNPTAFYLCASSSDRYEQYFGPGTRLTVT.

This clone was seen just once. The V call is TRBV5-1, the J call TRBJ2-7, with D possibly being TRBD1 (6 bases). The ends were cut back, 3 bases at V and 2 bases at J, with 15 bases in the middle. This CDR3 has 15 amino acids. Germline loops: CDR1 SGHRS, CDR2 YFSETQ. This chain's CDR3 is CASSSGTPRPYEQYF. Here the CDR3 DNA reads TGCGCCAGCAGCTCCGGGACACCCAGGCCCTACGAGCAGTACTTC.

This chain links TRBV4-3 with TRBJ2-7; 9 bases are shared with TRBD2. CDR3 length equals 14 residues. CDR1 and CDR2 (germline): LGHNA, YSLEER. V shed 1 base and J 4 bases; nucleotides not matched to a gene: 2. CDR3 loop: CASSQGSGRYEQYF. The CDR3 bases are TGCGCCAGCAGCCAAGGGAGCGGGAGGTACGAGCAGTACTTC.

V and J are TRBV5-1 and TRBJ2-1, with 10 bases lining up with TRBD2. The ends lost 1 base at V and 5 bases at J; junction bases unmatched: 3. This CDR3 has 15 amino acids. In germline, CDR1 is SGHRS, CDR2 YFSETQ. The CDR3, as DNA: TGCGCCAGCAGCTTGTTCCTAGCGGGAGACAATGAGCAGTTCTTC. Protein sequence: CASSLFLAGDNEQFF.

The rearrangement uses TRBV5-1 and TRBJ2-7, with 10 bases lining up with TRBD1. Trimming removed 4 bases from V and 6 bases from J; junction bases left unmatched: 7. CDR3 length: 14 amino acids. Germline V gene sequence: CDR1 SGHRS, CDR2 YFSETQ. DNA for the CDR3: TGCGCCAGCAGCCCCGGGACAGGGGCCCTCGAGCAGTACTTC. As protein: CASSPGTGALEQYF.

The chain carries TRBV14 and TRBJ2-3, with 8 bases identical to TRBD2. Germline loops: CDR1 SGHDN, CDR2 FVKESK. Losses at the gene ends were 2 bases for V and 3 bases for J; bases not matched to a gene: 4. The CDR3 has 15 amino acids. The CDR3 DNA reads TGTGCCAGCAGCCAACTAGCGGGCTTTACAGATACGCAGTATTTT. Its protein product is CASSQLAGFTDTQYF.

The rearrangement uses TRBV12-3 or TRBV12-4 and TRBJ1-1; no definite D call. The CDR3 covers 12 residues. Trimming removed 2 bases at V and 4 bases at J, with 5 bases between. The CDR3, as DNA: TGTGCCAGCAGTTTATTGGCCACTGAAGCTTTCTTT. Translation: CASSLLATEAFF.